This TCR beta chain emerged from a study of shared clonotypes between healthy human individuals. Concerning this clone: The antigen remains unidentified.

TCRdb's copy holds only in-frame clones and misses some; the assay was immunoSEQ multiplex PCR. The data show 650,000 to 700,000 clones, with about 92% seen just once and about a third held by the top ten. General study results and limits: Sampling covered blood only; tissue repertoires likely differ. Some clonotypes were shared by all four sorted-subset donors, while others were not shared. The non-shared ones had lower generation probabilities than the shared ones.

This TCR was recovered from a man between 18 and 35 years old in good health. Some clones in this sample may be carry-over from other donors' samples. The source material was memory CD8+ T cells from PBMCs. As to subset: CD45RO+ cells pooled with CCR7-negative TemRA cells.

The CDR3 sequence: CASSLLGGSGNTIYF. The DNA for the CDR3 is TGTGCCAGCAGCTTATTGGGGGGTTCTGGAAACACCATATATTTT. This sequence joins TRBV11-2 and TRBJ1-3; weak D call: TRBD1 (5 bases). The V end lost 2 bases, the J end lost 1 base, and 9 bases lay between the germline ends. Per the germline V gene, CDR1 is SGHAT and CDR2 is FQNNGV. This CDR3 has 15 amino acids.